The T cell receptor (beta chain) under discussion was sequenced for a study of CD8 T cells in ankylosing spondylitis. Study-wide results and limits: Ankylosing spondylitis blood appeared to carry a characteristic TCR beta motif of fewer than 10 highly homologous variants. From matched ankylosing spondylitis synovial fluid, disease-linked clones were reportedly recovered at significantly enriched levels. Earlier literature documents some of the motif variants in reactive arthritis synovial fluid and blood.

This clonotype occurred many times. Antigen: not known. MiXCR was run by TCRdb on the 5' RACE reads, yielding one entry per CDR3 protein. Here the sample spans fewer than 550,000 distinct CDR3 sequences, roughly 5.2% being singletons. Germline values: CDR1 DFQATT, CDR2 SNEGSKA (reference sequence). V dropped 2 bases and J dropped 1 base, with 18 bases sitting between them. The CDR3 is 17 amino acids. The chain joins TRBV20-1 to TRBJ1-5; a possible D gene is TRBD1 (6 bases). The sample comprised blood, either unsorted or a sorted T cell fraction (not recorded which). The sequence was obtained from a male donor with ankylosing spondylitis. The CDR3 here is CSARRQYRDKSNQPQHF. Written as DNA, the CDR3 is TGCAGTGCTAGACGCCAATACCGGGACAAAAGCAATCAGCCCCAGCATTTT.